The TCR beta chain described here comes from a study of shared clonotypes between healthy human individuals. Study-wide findings and caveats: Estimated richness values were generally larger in naive subsets than in memory subsets.

This clone was recorded at least ten times. Its antigen is not identified. TCRdb keeps only in-frame clones here, not all; method: immunoSEQ multiplex PCR. The sample shows just over 95,000 clones, 67% of them seen only once. With 5 bases removed from V and 5 bases from J, the gap between germline ends came to 17 bases. The CDR3 length is 14 residues. Germline V gene sequence: CDR1 SGHNT, CDR2 YYREEE (reference sequence). CD45RO+ cells went into CD8 memory alongside CCR7-negative CD45RA+ TemRA cells. This TCR was sampled from a man aged 25 to 45 in good health. Sequenced material: memory CD8+ T cells sorted from blood. Subset indicated: CD45RO+ cells pooled with CCR7-negative TemRA cells. This rearrangement joins TRBV5-4 to TRBJ2-7; perhaps TRBD1 as D (6 bases). This chain's CDR3 is CASRGFVSGDEQYF. For the CDR3, the DNA is TGTGCCAGCAGGGGGTTTGTCTCAGGGGACGAGCAGTACTTC.